These 7 T cell receptor beta chains originate from one sample sequenced in a study of cytomegalovirus exposure and HLA in healthy donors. Researchers ran the PCR with 60 Vbeta and 13 Jbeta primers. Sequencing used immunoSEQ multiplex PCR; TCRdb keeps in-frame clones, though not all of them. Here the sample spans approximately 150,000 clones, about 80% being singletons. Sequences were obtained from PBMCs. Receptors were obtained from a man in his late teens or twenties in good health and CMV-seropositive.

V is TRBV7-2 and J is TRBJ2-4; the D gene is possibly TRBD2 (5 bases). There are 14 residues in the CDR3. Trimming removed 4 bases at V and 3 bases at J, with 10 bases between. Germline CDR1 is SGHTA and CDR2 is FQGNSA. This CDR3 reads CASSSAVSKNIQYF. For the CDR3, the DNA is TGTGCCAGCAGCTCAGCGGTCAGCAAAAACATTCAGTACTTC.

The chain recombines TRBV27 with TRBJ2-5, with 8 bases that match TRBD2. The better agreement between TRBJ2-7 and the DNA end casts doubt on the J call. In germline, CDR1 is MNHEY, CDR2 SMNVEV (reference sequence). The CDR3 length is 14 residues. CDR3 DNA: TGTGCCAGCAGCCTCGGACTAGCCCTCGGCGAGCAGTACTTC. Amino acid sequence: CASSLGLALGEQYF.

This clone has a handful of counts. V and J are TRBV5-5 and TRBJ1-4; the D is unclear. Per the germline V gene, CDR1 is SGHKS and CDR2 is YYEKEE (reference sequence). This CDR3 contains 15 residues. V lost 7 bases, J lost 0 bases, and 13 bases lay in between. The CDR3 DNA reads as TGTGCCAGCTCCTCATTTCCTACAACTAATGAAAAACTGTTTTTT. Protein: CASSSFPTTNEKLFF.

The V gene is TRBV7-8, the J gene TRBJ2-2, with TRBD1 matching 7 bases. Germline-derived CDR1 and CDR2 are SGHVS and FQNEAQ. The CDR3 consists of 16 residues. V was pared by 1 base and J by 0 bases, with 2 bases of the junction left unmatched. CDR3 coding DNA: TGTGCCAGCAGCTTAGAAGGGACAGCGAACACCGGGGAGCTGTTTTTT. Translation gives CASSLEGTANTGELFF. Drawing the rest from reference TRBV7-8 and TRBJ2-2, the complete variable domain is GAGVSQSPRYKVAKRGQDVALRCDPISGHVSLFWYQQALGQGPEFLTYFQNEAQLDKSGLPSDRFFAERPEGSVSTLKIQRTQQEDSAVYLCASSLEGTANTGELFFGEGSRLTVL.

The V call is TRBV30, the J call TRBJ1-2; weak D call: TRBD1 (5 bases). Germline CDR1 reads GTSNPN; CDR2 reads SVGIG (reference sequence). The V gene lost 4 bases and the J gene lost 3 bases, with 9 bases spanning the gap. The CDR3 loop spans 12 amino acids. The CDR3 DNA reads as TGTGCCTGGACCAAGACAGACTATGGCTACACCTTC. Protein product: CAWTKTDYGYTF.

The gene calls are TRBV29-1 and TRBJ2-7, with TRBD1 matching 9 bases. CDR1 SQVTM and CDR2 ANQGSEA come from the germline V gene. The V gene end was trimmed by 7 bases and the J gene end by 5 bases; junction bases not matched to a gene: 6. CDR3 length: 12 amino acids. CDR3 region: CSARTGAHEQYF. CDR3 nucleotides: TGCAGCGCAAGGACAGGGGCCCACGAGCAGTACTTC.

The gene calls are TRBV4-2 and TRBJ2-7, with 11 positions matching TRBD2. Germline V gene sequence: CDR1 LGHNA, CDR2 YNFKEQ. The V segment lost 5 bases and the J segment 2 bases; nucleotides outside the gene matches: 5. The CDR3 extends over 15 amino acids. CDR3 nucleotides: TGTGCCAGCAGCGACCCGGGACTAGCGGCCTACGAGCAGTACTTC. As protein: CASSDPGLAAYEQYF.